Only one count was recorded for the clone carrying this T cell receptor (beta chain). The record originates from a study of blood T cell repertoires in COVID-19. Across the study: Samples representing acute and convalescent COVID-19 were sourced from the United States, Italy and Spain. In each case, the material was cDNA or gDNA derived from T cells, B-cell-depleted T cells, or PBMCs.

Per the study methods: Nucleated cell number was recorded as an estimate derived from reference gene primer amplification. Sequencing used immunoSEQ multiplex PCR; TCRdb keeps in-frame clones, though not all of them. The V and J calls and the clone size are those of that table, but D and trimming were determined from the DNA. Among approximately 240,000 clones, approximately 79% were seen once, and the ten largest hold approximately 4%. From germline, CDR1 is SGHRS and CDR2 YFSETQ. This CDR3 is 17 amino acids long. Germline trimming cut 4 bases from V and 3 bases from J; bases unmatched to any gene: 8.

V gene TRBV5-1 combines with J gene TRBJ1-6; the match to TRBD1 covers 9 bases. The source material was peripheral blood. The clonotype originates from a woman aged 35 to 49 with active or convalescent COVID-19. The CDR3 DNA reads as TGCGCCAGCAGCGGCGGGACAGGGAGCAACTATAATTCACCCCTCCACTTT. Translation gives CASSGGTGSNYNSPLHF.